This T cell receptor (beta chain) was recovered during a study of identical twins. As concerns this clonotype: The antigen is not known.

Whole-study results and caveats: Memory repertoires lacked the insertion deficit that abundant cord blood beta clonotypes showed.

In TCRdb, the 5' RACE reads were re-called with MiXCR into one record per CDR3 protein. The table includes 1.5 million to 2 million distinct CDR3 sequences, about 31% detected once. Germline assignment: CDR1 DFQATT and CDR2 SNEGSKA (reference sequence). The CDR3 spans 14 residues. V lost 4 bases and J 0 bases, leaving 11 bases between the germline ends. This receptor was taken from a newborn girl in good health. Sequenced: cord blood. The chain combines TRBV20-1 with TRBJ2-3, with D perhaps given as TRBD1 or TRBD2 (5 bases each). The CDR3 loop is CSATPGRSTDTQYF. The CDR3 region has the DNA TGCAGTGCTACCCCGGGACGCAGCACAGATACGCAGTATTTT.